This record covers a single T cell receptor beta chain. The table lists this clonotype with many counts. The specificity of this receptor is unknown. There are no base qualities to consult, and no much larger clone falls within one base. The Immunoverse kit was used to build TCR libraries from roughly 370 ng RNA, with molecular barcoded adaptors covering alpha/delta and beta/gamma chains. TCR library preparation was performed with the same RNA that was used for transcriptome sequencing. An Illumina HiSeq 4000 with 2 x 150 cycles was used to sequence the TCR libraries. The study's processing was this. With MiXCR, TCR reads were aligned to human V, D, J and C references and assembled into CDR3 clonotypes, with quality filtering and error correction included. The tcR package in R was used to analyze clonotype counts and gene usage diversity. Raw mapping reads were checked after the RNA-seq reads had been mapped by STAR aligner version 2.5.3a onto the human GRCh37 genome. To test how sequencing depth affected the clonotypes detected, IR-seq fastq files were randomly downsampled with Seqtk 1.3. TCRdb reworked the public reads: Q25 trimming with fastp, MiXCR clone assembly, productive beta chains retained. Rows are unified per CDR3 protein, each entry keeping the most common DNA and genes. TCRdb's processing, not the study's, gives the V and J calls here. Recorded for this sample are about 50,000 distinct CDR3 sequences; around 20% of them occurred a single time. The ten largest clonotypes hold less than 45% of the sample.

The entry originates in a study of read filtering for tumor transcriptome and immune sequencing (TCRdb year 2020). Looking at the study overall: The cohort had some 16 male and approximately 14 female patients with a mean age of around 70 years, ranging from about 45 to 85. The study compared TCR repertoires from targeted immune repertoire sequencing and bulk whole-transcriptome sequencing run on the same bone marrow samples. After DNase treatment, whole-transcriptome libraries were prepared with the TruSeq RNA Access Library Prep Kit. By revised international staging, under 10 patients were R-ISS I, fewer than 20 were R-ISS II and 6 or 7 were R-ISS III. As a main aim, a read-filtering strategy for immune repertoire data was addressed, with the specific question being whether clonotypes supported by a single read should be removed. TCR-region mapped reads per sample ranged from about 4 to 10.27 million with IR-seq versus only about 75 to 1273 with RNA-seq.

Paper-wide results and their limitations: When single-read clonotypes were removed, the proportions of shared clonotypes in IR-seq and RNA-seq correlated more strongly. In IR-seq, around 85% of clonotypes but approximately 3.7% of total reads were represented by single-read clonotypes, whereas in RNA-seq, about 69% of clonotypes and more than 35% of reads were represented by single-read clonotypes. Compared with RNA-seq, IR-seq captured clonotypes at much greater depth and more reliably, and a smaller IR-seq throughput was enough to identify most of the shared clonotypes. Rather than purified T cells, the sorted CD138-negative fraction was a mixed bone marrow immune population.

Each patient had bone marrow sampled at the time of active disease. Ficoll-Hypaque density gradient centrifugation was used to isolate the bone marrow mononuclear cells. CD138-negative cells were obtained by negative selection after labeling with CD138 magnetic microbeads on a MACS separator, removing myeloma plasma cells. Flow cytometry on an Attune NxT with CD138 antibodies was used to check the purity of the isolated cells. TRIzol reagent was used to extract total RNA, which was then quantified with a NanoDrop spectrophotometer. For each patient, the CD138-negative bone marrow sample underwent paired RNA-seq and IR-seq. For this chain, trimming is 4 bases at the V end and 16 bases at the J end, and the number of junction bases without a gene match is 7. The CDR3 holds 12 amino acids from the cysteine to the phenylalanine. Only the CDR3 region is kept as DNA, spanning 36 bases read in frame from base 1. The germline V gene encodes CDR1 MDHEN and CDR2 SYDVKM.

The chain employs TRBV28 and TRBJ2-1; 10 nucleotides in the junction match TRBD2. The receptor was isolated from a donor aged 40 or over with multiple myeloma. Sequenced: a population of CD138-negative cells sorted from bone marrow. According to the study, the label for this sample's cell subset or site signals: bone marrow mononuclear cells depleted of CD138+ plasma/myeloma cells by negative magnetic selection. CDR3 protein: CASSSALAGAFF. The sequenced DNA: TGTGCCAGCAGTTCCGCCCTAGCGGGAGCCTTCTTC.